The rows below give T cell receptor beta chains drawn from one sample of a study of blood T cell repertoires in COVID-19. Some clones are missing from TCRdb's copy, which holds only in-frame ones; the method was immunoSEQ multiplex PCR. There are 200,000 or so clones in the sample; 75% to 90% occur only once, and about 6.5% lies in the top ten. Sequencing was done on a sample of peripheral blood. The receptor set was obtained from a man in his sixties who had recovered from COVID-19. Each CDR3 is given with its conserved first and last residue. The D gene is left open where the match is weak. Only part of the rows carry a size: once, few, many, or a class if the clone is expanded.

CDR3,DNA,V,D,J,size
CASSRQANTGELFF,TGTGCCAGCAGTAGGCAGGCGAACACCGGGGAGCTGTTTTTT,TRBV6-5,-,TRBJ2-2,-
CASRAGRSFGEQYF,TGTGCCAGCAGAGCGGGACGGTCCTTCGGCGAGCAGTACTTC,TRBV6-5,TRBD2,TRBJ2-7,-
CASSLRRSGGNNEQFF,TGTGCCAGCAGCTTGCGGCGATCGGGAGGAAACAATGAGCAGTTCTTC,TRBV28,TRBD2,TRBJ2-1,-
CASSLGAGETYEQYF,TGTGCCAGCAGTTTAGGGGCGGGGGAGACCTACGAGCAGTACTTC,TRBV27,TRBD2,TRBJ2-7,-
CASSFGTGNMYEQYF,TGTGCCAGCAGCTTTGGGACAGGGAATATGTACGAGCAGTACTTC,TRBV11-3,TRBD1,TRBJ2-7,-
CASSTDRGGGYTF,TGTGCCAGTAGTACCGACAGGGGAGGTGGCTACACCTTC,TRBV19,TRBD1,TRBJ1-2,once
CATRSGSNEKLFF,TGTGCCACTAGGTCAGGGTCTAATGAAAAACTGTTTTTT,TRBV24-1,-,TRBJ1-4,-
CASSVGGSAPLEQYF,TGTGCCAGCAGCGTAGGCGGGAGTGCCCCCCTCGAGCAGTACTTC,TRBV9,TRBD2,TRBJ2-7,once
CASSQQDRWEKLFF,TGCGCCAGCAGCCAACAGGACAGGTGGGAAAAACTGTTTTTT,TRBV4-1,TRBD1,TRBJ1-4,-
CASSSDMNTEAFF,TGTGCCAGCTCATCGGACATGAACACTGAAGCTTTCTTT,TRBV18,-,TRBJ1-1,-
CASSSIRTGRNTIYF,TGTGCCAGCAGCTCAATTCGGACAGGGAGAAACACCATATATTTT,TRBV7-9,TRBD1,TRBJ1-3,-
CASSQGGQGEKLFF,TGTGCCAGCAGCCAAGGGGGACAGGGTGAAAAACTGTTTTTT,TRBV3-1/TRBV3-2,TRBD1,TRBJ1-4,-
CASSLRPEASYNEQFF,TGCGCCAGCTCCCTTCGACCGGAGGCTTCCTACAATGAGCAGTTCTTC,TRBV5-1,-,TRBJ2-1,-
CVSSLAQGARRNTIYF,TGTGTCAGCAGCTTGGCGCAGGGGGCTCGGAGAAACACCATATATTTT,TRBV5-4,TRBD1,TRBJ1-3,once
CASSTYGQGAGTEAFF,TGTGCCAGCAGCACCTACGGACAGGGGGCTGGCACTGAAGCTTTCTTT,TRBV9,TRBD1,TRBJ1-1,-